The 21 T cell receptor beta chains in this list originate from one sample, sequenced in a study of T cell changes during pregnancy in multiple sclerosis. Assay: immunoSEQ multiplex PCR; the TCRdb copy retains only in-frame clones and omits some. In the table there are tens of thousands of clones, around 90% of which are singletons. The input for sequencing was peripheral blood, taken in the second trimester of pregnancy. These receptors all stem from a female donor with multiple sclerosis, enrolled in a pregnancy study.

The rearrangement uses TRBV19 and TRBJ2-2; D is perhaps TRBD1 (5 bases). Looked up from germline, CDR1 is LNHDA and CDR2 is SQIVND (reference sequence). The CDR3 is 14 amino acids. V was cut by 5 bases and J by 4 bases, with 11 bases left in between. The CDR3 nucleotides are TGTGCCAGTAGTGGCAGGGCTGGCACCGGGGAGCTGTTTTTT. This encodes CASSGRAGTGELFF.

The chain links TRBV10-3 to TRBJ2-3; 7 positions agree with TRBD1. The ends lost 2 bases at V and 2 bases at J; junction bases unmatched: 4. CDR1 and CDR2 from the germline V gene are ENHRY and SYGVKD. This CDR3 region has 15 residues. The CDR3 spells CAISEEGANTDTQYF. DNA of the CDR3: TGTGCCATCAGTGAGGAGGGGGCGAACACAGATACGCAGTATTTT.

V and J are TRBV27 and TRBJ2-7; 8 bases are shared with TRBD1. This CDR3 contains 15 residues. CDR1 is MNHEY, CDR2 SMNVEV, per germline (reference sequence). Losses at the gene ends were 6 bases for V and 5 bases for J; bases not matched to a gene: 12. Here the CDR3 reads CASSPRQGRVNEQYF. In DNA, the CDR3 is TGTGCCAGCAGCCCCCGACAGGGGCGAGTGAACGAGCAGTACTTC.

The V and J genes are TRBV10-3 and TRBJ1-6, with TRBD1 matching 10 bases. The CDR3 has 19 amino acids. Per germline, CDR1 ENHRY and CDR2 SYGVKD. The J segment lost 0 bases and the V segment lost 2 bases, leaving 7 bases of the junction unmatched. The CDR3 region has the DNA TGTGCCATCAGTGAGGACAGGGGGCTCCTCTCCTCCTATAATTCACCCCTCCACTTT. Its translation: CAISEDRGLLSSYNSPLHF.

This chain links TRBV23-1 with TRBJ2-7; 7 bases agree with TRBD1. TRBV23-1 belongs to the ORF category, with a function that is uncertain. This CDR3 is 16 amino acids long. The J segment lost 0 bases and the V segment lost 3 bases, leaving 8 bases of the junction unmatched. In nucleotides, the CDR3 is TGCGCCAGCAGTCAGATGACAGGGTTCAGCTCCTACGAGCAGTACTTC. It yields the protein CASSQMTGFSSYEQYF.

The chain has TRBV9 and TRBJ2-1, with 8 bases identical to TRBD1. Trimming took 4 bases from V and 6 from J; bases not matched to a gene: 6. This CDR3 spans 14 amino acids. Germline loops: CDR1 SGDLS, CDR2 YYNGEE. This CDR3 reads CASSFQDRANEQFF. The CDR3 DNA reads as TGTGCCAGCAGCTTTCAGGACAGGGCCAATGAGCAGTTCTTC.

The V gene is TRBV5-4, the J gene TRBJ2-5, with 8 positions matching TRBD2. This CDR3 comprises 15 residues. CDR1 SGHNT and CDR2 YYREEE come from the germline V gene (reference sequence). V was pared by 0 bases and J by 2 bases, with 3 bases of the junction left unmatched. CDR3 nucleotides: TGTGCCAGCAGCTTGGCTCAGCGGGGGCAAGAGACCCAGTACTTC. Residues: CASSLAQRGQETQYF.

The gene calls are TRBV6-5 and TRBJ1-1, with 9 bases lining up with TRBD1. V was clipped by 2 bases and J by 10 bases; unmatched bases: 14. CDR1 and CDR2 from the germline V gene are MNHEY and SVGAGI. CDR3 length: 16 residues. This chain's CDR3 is CASSYASLGTGSSAFF. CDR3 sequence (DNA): TGTGCCAGCAGTTACGCCTCCTTGGGGACAGGGTCTTCAGCTTTCTTT.

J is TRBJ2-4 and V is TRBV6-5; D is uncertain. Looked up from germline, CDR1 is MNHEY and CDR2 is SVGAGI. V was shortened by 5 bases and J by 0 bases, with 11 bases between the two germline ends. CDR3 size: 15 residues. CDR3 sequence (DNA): TGTGCCAGCAGTGGCGGATCCACAGCCAAAAACATTCAGTACTTC. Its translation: CASSGGSTAKNIQYF.

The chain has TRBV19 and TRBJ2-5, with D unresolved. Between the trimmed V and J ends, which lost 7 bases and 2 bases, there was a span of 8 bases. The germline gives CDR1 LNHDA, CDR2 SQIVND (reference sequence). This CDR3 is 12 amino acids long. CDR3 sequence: CASIGFQETQYF. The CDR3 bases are TGTGCCAGTATCGGGTTTCAAGAGACCCAGTACTTC.

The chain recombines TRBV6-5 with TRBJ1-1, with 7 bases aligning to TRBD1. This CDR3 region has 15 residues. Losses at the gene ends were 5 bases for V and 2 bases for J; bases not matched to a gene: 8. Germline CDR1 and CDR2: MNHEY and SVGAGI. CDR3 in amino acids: CASSKWDSVNTEAFF. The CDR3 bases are TGTGCCAGCAGTAAATGGGACAGCGTTAACACTGAAGCTTTCTTT.

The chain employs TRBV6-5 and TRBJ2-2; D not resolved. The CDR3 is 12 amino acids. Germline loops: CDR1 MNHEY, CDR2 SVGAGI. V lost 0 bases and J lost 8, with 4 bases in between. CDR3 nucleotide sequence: TGTGCCAGCAGTTACTCCCCGGGGGAGCTGTTTTTT. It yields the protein CASSYSPGELFF.

Here the CDR3 reads CASSLGTGGSEKLFF. CDR3 bases: TGCGCCAGCAGCTTGGGGACAGGGGGCAGTGAAAAACTGTTTTTT. The chain uses TRBV5-1 and TRBJ1-4, with 11 positions matching TRBD1. In germline, CDR1 is SGHRS, CDR2 YFSETQ. V dropped 0 bases and J dropped 7; count of bases not matched to a gene: 2. The CDR3 loop spans 15 amino acids.

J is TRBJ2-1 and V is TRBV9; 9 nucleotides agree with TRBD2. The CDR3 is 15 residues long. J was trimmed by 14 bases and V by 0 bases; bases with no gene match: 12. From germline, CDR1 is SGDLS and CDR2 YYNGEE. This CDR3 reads CASSVGASGARGKFF. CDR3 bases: TGTGCCAGCAGCGTAGGGGCTAGCGGGGCTCGCGGGAAGTTCTTC. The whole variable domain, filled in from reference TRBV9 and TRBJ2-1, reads DSGVTQTPKHLITATGQRVTLRCSPRSGDLSVYWYQQSLDQGLQFLIQYYNGEERAKGNILERFSAQQFPDLHSELNLSSLELGDSALYFCASSVGASGARGKFFGPGTRLTVL.

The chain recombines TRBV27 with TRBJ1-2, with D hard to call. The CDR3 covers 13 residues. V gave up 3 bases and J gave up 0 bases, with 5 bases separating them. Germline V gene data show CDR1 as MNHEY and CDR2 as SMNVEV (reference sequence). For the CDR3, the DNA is TGTGCCAGCAGTTTTGGGCCTAACTATGGCTACACCTTC. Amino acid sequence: CASSFGPNYGYTF.

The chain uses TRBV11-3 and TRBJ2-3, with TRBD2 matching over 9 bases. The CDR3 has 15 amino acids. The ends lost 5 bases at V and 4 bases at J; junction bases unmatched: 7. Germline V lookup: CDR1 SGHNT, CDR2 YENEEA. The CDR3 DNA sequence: TGTGCCAGCAGCCTCCTGCGGGGGGGGGCAGATACGCAGTATTTT. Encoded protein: CASSLLRGGADTQYF.

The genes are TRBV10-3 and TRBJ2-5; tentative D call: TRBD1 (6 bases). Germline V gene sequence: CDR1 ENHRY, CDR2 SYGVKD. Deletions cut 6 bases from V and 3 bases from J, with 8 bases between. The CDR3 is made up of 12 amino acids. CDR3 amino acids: CAISPGEETQYF. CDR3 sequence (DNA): TGTGCCATCAGCCCAGGGGAAGAGACCCAGTACTTC.

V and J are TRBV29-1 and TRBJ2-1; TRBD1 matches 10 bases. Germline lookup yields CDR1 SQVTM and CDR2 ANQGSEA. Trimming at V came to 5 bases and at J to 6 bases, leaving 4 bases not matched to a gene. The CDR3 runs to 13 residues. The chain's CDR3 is CSVQGDRGNEQFF. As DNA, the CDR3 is TGCAGCGTTCAAGGGGACAGGGGCAATGAGCAGTTCTTC.

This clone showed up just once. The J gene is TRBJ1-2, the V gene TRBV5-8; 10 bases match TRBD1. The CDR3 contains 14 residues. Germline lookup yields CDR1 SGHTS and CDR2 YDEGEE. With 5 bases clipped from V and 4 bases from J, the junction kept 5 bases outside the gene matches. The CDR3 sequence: CASRRTGGGYGYTF. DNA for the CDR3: TGTGCCAGCAGACGGACAGGGGGAGGCTATGGCTACACCTTC.

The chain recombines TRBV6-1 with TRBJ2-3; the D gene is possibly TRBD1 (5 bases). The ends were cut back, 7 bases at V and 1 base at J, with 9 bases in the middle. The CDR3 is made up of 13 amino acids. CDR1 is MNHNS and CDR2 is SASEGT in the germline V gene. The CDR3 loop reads CASKGWGTDTQYF. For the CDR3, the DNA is TGTGCCAGCAAGGGGTGGGGCACAGATACGCAGTATTTT.

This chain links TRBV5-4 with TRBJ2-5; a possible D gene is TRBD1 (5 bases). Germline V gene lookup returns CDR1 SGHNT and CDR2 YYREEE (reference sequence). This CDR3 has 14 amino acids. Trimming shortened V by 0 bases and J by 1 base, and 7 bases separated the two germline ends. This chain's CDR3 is CASSLETAQETQYF. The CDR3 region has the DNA TGTGCCAGCAGCTTGGAGACAGCCCAAGAGACCCAGTACTTC.